This T cell receptor beta chain comes out of a study of T cell changes during pregnancy in multiple sclerosis. Per germline, CDR1 MNHEY and CDR2 SMNVEV (reference sequence). CDR3 length: 18 amino acids. Germline trimming cut 5 bases from V and 8 bases from J; bases unmatched to any gene: 18. Here immunoSEQ multiplex PCR was the method, and the copy in TCRdb shows in-frame clones only, minus some. The repertoire has about 39,000 clones, roughly 90% of them found once; the top ten carry about 27%. The chain is built from TRBV27 and TRBJ2-1; 10 positions match TRBD1. The source was CD8+ T cells from peripheral blood mononuclear cells, collected before pregnancy. The clonotype originates from a female donor with multiple sclerosis, enrolled in a pregnancy study. This chain's CDR3 is CASSLTGGTGAYGDEQFF. CDR3 in DNA: TGTGCCAGCAGTCTAACTGGAGGGACAGGGGCCTACGGGGATGAGCAGTTCTTC.